The 24 T cell receptor beta chains presented below share a single source sample, sequenced in a study of blood T cells in healthy people across ages (dated by TCRdb to about 2015). Library preparation was by 5' RACE. TCRdb lists the instrument as Illumina HiSeq 2500. A second PCR of roughly 6 to 12 cycles was run with a J-beta primer mix and a sample-barcoded 5' primer. The public sequencing data were trimmed at Q25 with fastp and processed into clonotypes with MiXCR by TCRdb, which kept only in-frame beta chains. Each entry is one CDR3 protein sequence, shown with its most common DNA and genes. In this sample the table shows some 1.1 million distinct CDR3 sequences, 35% to 40% of which occur a single time. The leading ten clones occupy over 10% of the sample. Sample: blood. Source of these receptors: a man younger than 35 in good health.

Comments on this clonotype: A read error is possible here, since a much larger clone lies one base away. The J gene is TRBJ2-6, the V gene TRBV6-6; no reliable D call. CDR3 size: 14 residues. Germline V gene sequence: CDR1 MNHNY, CDR2 SVGAGI (reference sequence). CDR3 in amino acids: CACSGTSGANVLTF. CDR3 DNA sequence: TGTGCCTGCAGTGGAACCTCTGGGGCCAACGTCCTGACTTTC.

The chain combines TRBV7-2 with TRBJ2-3; 8 positions agree with TRBD2. CDR3 length: 16 residues. In germline, CDR1 is SGHTA, CDR2 FQGNSA. V dropped 1 base and J dropped 2; count of bases not matched to a gene: 5. As DNA, the CDR3 is TGTGCCAGCAGCTTAGGGGGACTAGTCCCCACAGATACGCAGTATTTT. Its translation: CASSLGGLVPTDTQYF.

There are a few counts of this clonotype. The CDR3 DNA is TGTGCCAGCAGCACTCGGACAGGGGGCAATCAGCCCCAGCATTTT. Its protein product is CASSTRTGGNQPQHF. The gene calls are TRBV6-2 or TRBV6-3 and TRBJ1-5; 9 bases fit TRBD1. The V segment lost 6 bases and the J segment 2 bases; nucleotides outside the gene matches: 5. The CDR3 is made up of 15 amino acids. Germline values: CDR1 MNHEY, CDR2 SVGEGT.

This clonotype occurred a few times. With a much larger clone just one base away, this may be a read error. The V gene is TRBV6-5, the J gene TRBJ2-1, with unresolved D. The germline gives CDR1 MNHEY, CDR2 SVGAGI. V lost 5 bases and J lost 2, with 16 bases in between. The CDR3 has 16 amino acids. The CDR3 nucleotides read TGTGCCAGCAGTCCAAGTGTTCTCGGCGCCTACAATGAGCAGTTCTTC. Protein: CASSPSVLGAYNEQFF.

This clonotype has a handful of counts. This chain's CDR3 is CSARDPSGGRNEQFF. The CDR3 nucleotides read TGCAGTGCTAGAGATCCCAGCGGGGGCCGCAATGAGCAGTTCTTC. The chain combines TRBV20-1 with TRBJ2-1, with 8 bases that match TRBD2. This CDR3 has 15 amino acids. Unmatched junction bases numbered 7, after V lost 0 bases and J lost 6 bases. The germline V gene encodes CDR1 DFQATT and CDR2 SNEGSKA (reference sequence).

At least ten counts were recorded for this clonotype. V is TRBV4-3 and J is TRBJ1-4, with D possibly TRBD1 on 5 matching bases. This CDR3 has 15 residues. Trimming removed 0 bases at V and 4 bases at J, with 9 bases between. Looked up from germline, CDR1 is LGHNA and CDR2 is YSLEER. The CDR3 is CASSQDGGGNEKLFF. CDR3 DNA sequence: TGCGCCAGCAGCCAAGATGGGGGGGGTAATGAAAAACTGTTTTTT.

Worth noting for this clonotype: It may be a read error: a sequence one base away is much more abundant. The chain employs TRBV12-3 or TRBV12-4 and TRBJ1-5; D might be TRBD1 (5 bases). The CDR3 extends over 13 amino acids. For the CDR3, the DNA is TGTGCCAGCAGGGGACTCAGTAATCAGCACCAGCATTTT. This sequence encodes CASRGLSNQHQHF.

The chain couples TRBV4-1 to TRBJ2-3; TRBD2 matches at 8 bases. Trimming removed 1 base from V and 1 base from J; junction bases left unmatched: 4. This CDR3 is 16 amino acids long. Germline V lookup: CDR1 MGHRA, CDR2 YSYEKL. In DNA, the CDR3 is TGCGCCAGCAGCCAAGGGCGGGGGGACCGCACAGATACGCAGTATTTT. Translated: CASSQGRGDRTDTQYF.

In its sample, this clonotype was seen a few times. This chain joins TRBV20-1 and TRBJ2-1, with D possibly TRBD2 on 6 matching bases. The CDR3 extends over 16 amino acids. Per germline, CDR1 DFQATT and CDR2 SNEGSKA (reference sequence). V lost 1 base to trimming and J lost 10 bases, with 23 bases between them. The CDR3 region is CSARVPGLVFGGEQFF. Written as DNA, the CDR3 is TGCAGTGCTAGAGTCCCTGGTCTAGTCTTTGGGGGGGAGCAGTTCTTC.

This clonotype showed up just a few times. The rearrangement links TRBV6-6 to TRBJ2-3; TRBD2 aligns across 7 bases. V trimming: 5 bases; J trimming: 4 bases; junction bases outside the gene matches: 3. The germline V gene has CDR1 MNHNY and CDR2 SVGAGI (reference sequence). The CDR3 is made up of 13 amino acids. CDR3 amino acids: CASSQLASDTQYF. Written as DNA, the CDR3 is TGTGCCAGCAGTCAACTAGCGTCAGATACGCAGTATTTT.

The rearrangement joins TRBV3-1 to TRBJ2-5; D is unresolved. CDR1 LGHDT and CDR2 YNNKEL come from the germline V gene (reference sequence). Trimming left V 0 bases short and J 1 base short, with 9 bases between. The CDR3 covers 15 residues. The CDR3: CASSQESGFQETQYF. DNA of the CDR3: TGTGCCAGCAGCCAAGAGAGTGGCTTCCAAGAGACCCAGTACTTC.

The V call is TRBV12-3 or TRBV12-4, the J call TRBJ2-7, with D hard to call. Trimming pared 2 bases from V and 7 bases from J, leaving 27 bases between. The CDR3 sequence is 18 residues long. The CDR3 reads CASSLKITAVHLLGEQYF. DNA of the CDR3: TGTGCCAGCAGTTTAAAAATTACCGCTGTCCACCTTTTAGGTGAGCAGTACTTC.

This chain connects TRBV2 to TRBJ1-1; 8 positions match TRBD1. From germline, CDR1 is SNHLY and CDR2 FYNNEI. This CDR3 comprises 16 residues. V was pared by 6 bases and J by 5 bases, with 14 bases of the junction left unmatched. CDR3 protein: CASRGLGQGGRTEAFF. The CDR3 DNA follows: TGTGCCAGCAGGGGTCTTGGACAGGGCGGTAGGACTGAAGCTTTCTTT.

V is TRBV20-1 and J is TRBJ2-5; 7 bases match TRBD1. The trim removed 3 bases at V and 5 bases at J, leaving 12 bases unmatched. CDR1 is DFQATT, CDR2 SNEGSKA, per germline (reference sequence). The CDR3 is made up of 15 amino acids. DNA for the CDR3: TGCAGTGCTAGTTTCAGGAACAGGGGAACGGAGACCCAGTACTTC. Protein sequence: CSASFRNRGTETQYF.

The genes are TRBV6-5 and TRBJ2-2; TRBD1 or TRBD2 may be the D gene (5 bases each). CDR1 is MNHEY and CDR2 is SVGAGI in the germline V gene. Trimming took off 0 bases at V and 5 bases at J, with 10 bases between the two ends. The CDR3 runs 15 residues. CDR3 bases: TGTGCCAGCAGTTACTCCTTGGGACCAACCGGGGAGCTGTTTTTT. It translates to CASSYSLGPTGELFF.

The rearrangement uses TRBV5-1 and TRBJ2-5; 11 bases map to TRBD2. The CDR3 runs 13 residues. Unmatched junction bases numbered 7, after V lost 4 bases and J lost 11 bases. Germline V gene data show CDR1 as SGHRS and CDR2 as YFSETQ. CDR3 sequence (DNA): TGCGCCAGCAGCCGGATGACTAGCGGGGAGCAGTACTTC. It yields the protein CASSRMTSGEQYF.

This clonotype was counted between two and nine times. This chain joins TRBV20-1 and TRBJ1-2; no firm D call. Germline V CDR1 and CDR2: DFQATT, SNEGSKA (reference sequence). V lost 3 bases to trimming and J lost 5 bases, with 10 bases between them. The CDR3 runs 12 residues. The CDR3 DNA is TGCAGTGCTAGGTTGGTGGGGTATGGCTACACCTTC. This encodes CSARLVGYGYTF.

The CDR3 DNA is TGTGCGTCCGGACAGGGGAACTACAATGAGCAGTACTTC. Translating it yields CASGQGNYNEQYF. This chain uses TRBV7-8 with TRBJ2-1; 9 nucleotides agree with TRBD1. The J call could be wrong; TRBJ2-7 is a better fit for the DNA end. Per the germline V gene, CDR1 is SGHVS and CDR2 is FQNEAQ. The CDR3 contains 13 residues.

The chain couples TRBV7-9 to TRBJ1-6; D ambiguous. The CDR3 sequence is 15 residues long. Germline CDR1 is SEHNR and CDR2 is FQNEAQ (reference sequence). The V end lost 1 base, the J end lost 8 bases, and 12 bases lay between the germline ends. CDR3 coding DNA: TGTGCCAGCAGCTTAGGAGGGCCGCCGGATTCACCCCTCCACTTT. Amino acids: CASSLGGPPDSPLHF.

There are a few counts of this clonotype. The chain employs TRBV12-3 or TRBV12-4 and TRBJ1-2, with 7 bases lining up with TRBD1. The trim removed 5 bases at V and 6 bases at J, leaving 6 bases unmatched. The CDR3 runs to 13 residues. The CDR3 sequence: CASSPHGQDGYTF. The CDR3 nucleotides are TGTGCCAGCAGTCCCCACGGACAGGATGGCTACACCTTC.

The sample holds a few counts of this clonotype. J is TRBJ1-3 and V is TRBV7-2; 8 bases agree with TRBD1. The CDR3 sequence is 15 residues long. Germline lookup yields CDR1 SGHTA and CDR2 FQGNSA. The trim removed 5 bases at V and 4 bases at J, leaving 7 bases unmatched. CDR3 in amino acids: CASSPRDRQGNTIYF. CDR3 in DNA: TGTGCCAGCAGCCCCCGGGACAGGCAGGGAAACACCATATATTTT.

This clonotype was observed a few times. This chain uses TRBV10-3 with TRBJ1-4; no definite D call. Per the germline V gene, CDR1 is ENHRY and CDR2 is SYGVKD. This CDR3 is built from 14 residues. V gave up 0 bases and J gave up 4 bases, with 6 bases separating them. The chain's CDR3 is CAISESGSNEKLFF. The DNA of the CDR3 is TGTGCCATCAGTGAGTCAGGAAGTAATGAAAAACTGTTTTTT.

The rearrangement links TRBV27 to TRBJ2-2; 9 positions agree with TRBD2. The CDR3 loop spans 16 amino acids. V was clipped by 7 bases and J by 1 base; unmatched bases: 7. Germline assignment: CDR1 MNHEY and CDR2 SMNVEV (reference sequence). As DNA, the CDR3 is TGTGCCAGCACCGGACTAGCGATACTGAACACCGGGGAGCTGTTTTTT. Translated: CASTGLAILNTGELFF.

This clonotype was counted at least ten times. The V and J genes are TRBV12-5 and TRBJ2-1, with D unresolved. This CDR3 is 14 amino acids long. V lost 8 bases and J lost 3, with 14 bases in between. Germline V gene data show CDR1 as LGHNT and CDR2 as FRNRAP. The CDR3 is CASRSGGVYNEQFF. The CDR3 region has the DNA TGTGCTAGTCGGAGTGGTGGGGTCTACAATGAGCAGTTCTTC.